The clone carrying this T cell receptor beta chain was picked up a small number of times. The antigen is unknown. These data come from a study of blood T cells in healthy people across ages. Findings of the study overall: Getting older went along with TCR beta diversity per million T cells dropping roughly linearly.

A second about 7 to 12 cycle PCR used barcoded and J-beta primers. TCRdb passed the 5' RACE reads through MiXCR, listing each CDR3 protein once. The sample includes 1.5 million or so distinct CDR3 sequences, 42% of them seen just once. Every participating donor contributed about 10 milliliters of peripheral blood through a draw. V was pared by 10 bases and J by 0 bases, with 14 bases between. Germline V gene sequence: CDR1 MNHNS, CDR2 SASEGT. This CDR3 region has 14 residues. This chain connects TRBV6-1 to TRBJ2-3, with D possibly being TRBD1 or TRBD2 (6 bases each). Sequencing was performed on blood. The clonotype comes from a young woman in good health. This CDR3 is CATRGRASTDTQYF. CDR3 nucleotide sequence: TGTGCCACCCGGGGGCGGGCAAGCACAGATACGCAGTATTTT.